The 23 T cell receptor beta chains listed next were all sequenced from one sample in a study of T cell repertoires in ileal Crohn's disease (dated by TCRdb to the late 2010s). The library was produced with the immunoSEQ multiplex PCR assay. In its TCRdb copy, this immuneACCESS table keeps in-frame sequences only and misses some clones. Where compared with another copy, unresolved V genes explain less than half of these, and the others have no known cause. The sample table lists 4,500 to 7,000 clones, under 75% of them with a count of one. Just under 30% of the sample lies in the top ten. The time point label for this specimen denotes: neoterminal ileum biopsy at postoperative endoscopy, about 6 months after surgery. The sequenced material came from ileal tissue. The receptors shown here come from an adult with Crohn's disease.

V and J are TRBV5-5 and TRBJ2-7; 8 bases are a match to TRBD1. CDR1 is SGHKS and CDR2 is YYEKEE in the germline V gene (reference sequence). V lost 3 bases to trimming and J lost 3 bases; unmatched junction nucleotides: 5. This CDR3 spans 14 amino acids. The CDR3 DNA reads TGTGCCAGCAGCTCCACAGGGGGGCACTACGAGCAGTACGTC. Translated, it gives CASSSTGGHYEQYV.

CDR3 DNA: TGTGCCAAACATACATGGCAGGGAGGAAGCAATCAGCCCCAGCATTTT. As protein: CAKHTWQGGSNQPQHF. The rearrangement uses TRBV21-1 and TRBJ1-5. TRBV21-1 is noted as a pseudogene. The CDR3 is 16 amino acids.

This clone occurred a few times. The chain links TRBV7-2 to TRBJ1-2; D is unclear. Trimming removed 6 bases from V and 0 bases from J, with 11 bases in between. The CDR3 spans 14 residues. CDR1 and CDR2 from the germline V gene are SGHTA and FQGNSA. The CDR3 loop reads CASSSTASNYGYTF. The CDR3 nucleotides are TGTGCCAGCAGTTCTACAGCCTCTAACTATGGCTACACCTTC.

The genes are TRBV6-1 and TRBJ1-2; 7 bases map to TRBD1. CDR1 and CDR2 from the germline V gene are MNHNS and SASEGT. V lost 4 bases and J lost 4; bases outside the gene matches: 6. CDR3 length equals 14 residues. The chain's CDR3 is CASSGDSSFYGYTF. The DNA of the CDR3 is TGTGCCAGCAGTGGGGACAGCAGTTTCTATGGCTACACCTTC.

The CDR3 protein is CASSRQDPGYGYTF. The CDR3 nucleotides are TGCGCCAGCAGCCGACAGGACCCGGGGTATGGCTACACCTTC. This chain uses TRBV4-1 with TRBJ1-2; D might be TRBD1 (6 bases). The V end was cut by 4 bases, the J end by 5 bases, with 14 bases between. This CDR3 comprises 14 residues. The germline V gene has CDR1 MGHRA and CDR2 YSYEKL.

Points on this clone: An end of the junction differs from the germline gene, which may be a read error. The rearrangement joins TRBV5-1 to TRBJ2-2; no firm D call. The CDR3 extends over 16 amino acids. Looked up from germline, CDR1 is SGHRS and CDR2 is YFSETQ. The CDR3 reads CASSLERVANTGELFF. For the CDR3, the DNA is TGTGCCAGCAGCTTGGAACGGGTAGCGAACACCGGGGAGCTGTTTTTT.

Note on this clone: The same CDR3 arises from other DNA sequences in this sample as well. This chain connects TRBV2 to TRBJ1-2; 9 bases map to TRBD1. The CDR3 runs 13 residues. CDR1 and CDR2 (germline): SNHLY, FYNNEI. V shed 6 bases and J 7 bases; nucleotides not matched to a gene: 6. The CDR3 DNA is TGTGCCAGCAGCGGACAGGGGATGGGTGGCTACACCTTC. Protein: CASSGQGMGGYTF.

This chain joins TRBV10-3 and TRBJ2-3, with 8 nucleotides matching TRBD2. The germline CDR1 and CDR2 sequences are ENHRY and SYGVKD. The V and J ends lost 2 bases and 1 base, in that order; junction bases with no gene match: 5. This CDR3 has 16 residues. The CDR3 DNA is TGTGCCATCAGTGAGGGGCTAGCGGGCCGCACAGATACGCAGTATTTT. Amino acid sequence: CAISEGLAGRTDTQYF.

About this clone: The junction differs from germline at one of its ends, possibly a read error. The CDR3 region is CASSLQGRADTQYF. The CDR3 DNA reads TGTGCCAGCAGCTTACAGGGTAGGGCAGATACGCAGTATTTT. The chain uses TRBV5-1 and TRBJ2-3, with D perhaps TRBD1 (6 bases). This CDR3 has 14 amino acids. From germline, CDR1 is SGHRS and CDR2 YFSETQ.

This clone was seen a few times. The CDR3 loop reads CASRSRSYNEQFF. The CDR3 DNA reads TGTGCCAGCAGGTCGCGGTCCTACAATGAGCAGTTCTTC. The chain combines TRBV6-5 with TRBJ2-1; D call uncertain. Germline CDR1 reads MNHEY; CDR2 reads SVGAGI. The CDR3 length is 13 residues. Trimming removed 6 bases from V and 1 base from J, with 7 bases in between.

In nucleotides, the CDR3 is TGTGCCAGCAGCCCTGGACTAGCGGGGGGGGGAGAGACCCAGTACTTC. This gives the protein CASSPGLAGGGETQYF. V is TRBV4-2 and J is TRBJ2-5, with TRBD2 matching over 15 bases. The CDR3 extends over 16 amino acids. The ends lost 4 bases at V and 4 bases at J; junction bases unmatched: 4. Germline CDR1 is LGHNA and CDR2 is YNFKEQ.

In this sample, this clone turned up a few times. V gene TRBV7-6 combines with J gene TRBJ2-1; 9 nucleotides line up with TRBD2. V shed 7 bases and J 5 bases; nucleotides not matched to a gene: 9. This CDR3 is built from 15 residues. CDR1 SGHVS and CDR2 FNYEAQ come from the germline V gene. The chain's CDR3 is CASTSLVAGDNEQFF. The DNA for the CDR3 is TGTGCCAGCACCTCCCTGGTAGCGGGGGACAATGAGCAGTTCTTC.

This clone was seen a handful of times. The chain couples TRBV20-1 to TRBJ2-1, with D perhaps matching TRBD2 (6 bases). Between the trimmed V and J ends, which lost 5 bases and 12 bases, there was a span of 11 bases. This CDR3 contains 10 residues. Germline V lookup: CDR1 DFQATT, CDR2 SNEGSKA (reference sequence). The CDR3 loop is CSAGRDSQFF. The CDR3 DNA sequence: TGCAGTGCTGGCCGGGACTCGCAGTTCTTC.

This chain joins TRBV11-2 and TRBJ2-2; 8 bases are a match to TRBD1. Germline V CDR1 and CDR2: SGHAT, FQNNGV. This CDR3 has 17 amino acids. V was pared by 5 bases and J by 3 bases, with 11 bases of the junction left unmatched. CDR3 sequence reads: CASSPRDRIPYTGELFF. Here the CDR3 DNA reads TGTGCCAGCAGCCCCCGGGACAGGATCCCCTACACCGGGGAGCTGTTTTTT.

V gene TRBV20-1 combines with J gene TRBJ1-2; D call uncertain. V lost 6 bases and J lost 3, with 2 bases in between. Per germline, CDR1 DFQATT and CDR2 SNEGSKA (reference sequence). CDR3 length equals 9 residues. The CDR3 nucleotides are TGCAGTGCCGACTATGGCTACACCTTC. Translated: CSADYGYTF.

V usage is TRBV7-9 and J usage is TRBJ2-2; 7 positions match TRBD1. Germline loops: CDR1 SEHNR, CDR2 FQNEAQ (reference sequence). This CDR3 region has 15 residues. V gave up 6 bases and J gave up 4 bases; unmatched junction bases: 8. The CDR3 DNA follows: TGTGCCAGCAGAAGACAGGGCGGAGGCACCGGGGAGCTGTTTTTT. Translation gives CASRRQGGGTGELFF.

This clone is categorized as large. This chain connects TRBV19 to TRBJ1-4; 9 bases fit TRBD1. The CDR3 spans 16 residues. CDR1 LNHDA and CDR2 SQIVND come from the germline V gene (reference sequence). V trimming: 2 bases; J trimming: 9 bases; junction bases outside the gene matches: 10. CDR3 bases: TGTGCCAGTAGTATAAGGGGACAGGGAAGAGGGAAAAAACTGTTTTTT. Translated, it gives CASSIRGQGRGKKLFF.

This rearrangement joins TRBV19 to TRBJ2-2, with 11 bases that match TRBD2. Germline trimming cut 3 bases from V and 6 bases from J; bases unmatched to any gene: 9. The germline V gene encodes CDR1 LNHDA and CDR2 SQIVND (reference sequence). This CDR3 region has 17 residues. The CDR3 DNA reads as TGTGCCAGTAGTATGAGGGGACTAGCGGAGGCCCCCGGGGAGCTGTTTTTT. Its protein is CASSMRGLAEAPGELFF.

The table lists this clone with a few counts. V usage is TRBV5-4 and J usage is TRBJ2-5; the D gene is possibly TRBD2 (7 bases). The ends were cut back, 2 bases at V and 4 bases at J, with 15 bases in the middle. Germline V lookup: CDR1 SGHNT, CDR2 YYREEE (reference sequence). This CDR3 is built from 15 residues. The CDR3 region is CASSFPRGGGETQYF. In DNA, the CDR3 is TGTGCCAGCAGCTTCCCAAGGGGGGGTGGAGAGACCCAGTACTTC.

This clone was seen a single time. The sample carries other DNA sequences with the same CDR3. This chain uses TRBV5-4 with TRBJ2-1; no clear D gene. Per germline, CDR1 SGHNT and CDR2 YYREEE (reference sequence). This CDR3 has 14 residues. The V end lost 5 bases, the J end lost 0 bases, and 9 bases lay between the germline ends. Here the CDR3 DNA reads TGTGCCAGCAGTCACAGTGGCTCCTACAATGAGCAGTTCTTC. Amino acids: CASSHSGSYNEQFF.

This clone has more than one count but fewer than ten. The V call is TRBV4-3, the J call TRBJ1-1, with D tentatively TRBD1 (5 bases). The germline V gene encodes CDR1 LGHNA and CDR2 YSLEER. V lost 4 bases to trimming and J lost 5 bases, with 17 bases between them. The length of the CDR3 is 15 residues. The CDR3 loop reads CASSPTVRDWTEAFF. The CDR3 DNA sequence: TGCGCCAGCAGCCCAACCGTAAGGGACTGGACTGAAGCTTTCTTT.

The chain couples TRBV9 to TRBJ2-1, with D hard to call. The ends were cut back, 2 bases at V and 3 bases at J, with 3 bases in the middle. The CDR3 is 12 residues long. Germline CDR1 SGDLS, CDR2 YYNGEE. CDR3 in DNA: TGTGCCAGCAGCGTCGGCTACAATGAGCAGTTCTTC. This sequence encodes CASSVGYNEQFF. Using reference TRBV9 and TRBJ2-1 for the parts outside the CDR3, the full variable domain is DSGVTQTPKHLITATGQRVTLRCSPRSGDLSVYWYQQSLDQGLQFLIQYYNGEERAKGNILERFSAQQFPDLHSELNLSSLELGDSALYFCASSVGYNEQFFGPGTRLTVL.

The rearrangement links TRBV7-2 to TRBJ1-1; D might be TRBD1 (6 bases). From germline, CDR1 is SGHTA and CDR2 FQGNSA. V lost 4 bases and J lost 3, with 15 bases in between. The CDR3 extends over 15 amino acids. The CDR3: CASSWSGASDTEAFF. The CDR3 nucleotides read TGTGCCAGCAGCTGGTCAGGGGCATCGGACACTGAAGCTTTCTTT.